Sequencing of this T cell receptor (beta chain) was carried out in a study of shared clonotypes between healthy human individuals (dated by TCRdb to the early 2020s). Study-level background: Three men and two women, aged 18 to 49 years, made up the cohort. Libraries were prepared and TCR repertoires were sequenced by different laboratories using diverse techniques, in order to increase sequencing depth and limit assay-specific biases. To estimate repertoire size and how much clonotypes are shared between individuals, the study performed deep sequencing of blood TCR repertoires from a few healthy adults. Leukapheresis yielded between about 0.85 and 9.5 billion PBMCs per donor.

Using the deep immunoSEQ assay, TCR CDR3 regions were amplified from genomic DNA by multiplex PCR. Extracted genomic DNA from each cell subset was distributed evenly across all wells of several immunoSEQ 96-well plates, and each plate was treated as a replicate. For unsorted PBMC, approximately 0.3 ug of genomic DNA, equivalent to around 30,000 T cell genomes, went into each replicate PCR. Genomic DNA from unsorted PBMC was sequenced over ten immunoSEQ deep assay plates. Purified libraries were measured with a Qubit 3.0 fluorometer, size-checked on a Bioanalyzer 2100, and measured again with the KAPA Library Quantification kit. A separate single-read 150-cycle Illumina NextSeq 550 flow cell was used to sequence each immunoSEQ 96-well plate. Per the authors' processing: Because only junctional sequences without quality scores were contained in the immunoSEQ output, filtering matching that applied to full-length reads could not be performed. To assign V/J genes and CDR3, sequences were annotated using PyIR, a Python wrapper for IgBLAST v1.9, with IMGT germline references. Reads with weak V/J assignments (E-value above 1e-6), missing CDR3, stop codons, out-of-frame junctions, or ambiguous translated residues were removed. V3J clonotypes were defined as sequences sharing an identical inferred V gene, J gene, and CDR3 amino acid sequence. To compute the percentage overlap between repertoires, the number of shared unique clonotypes was divided by the size of the smaller repertoire. Three approaches were used to assess repertoire richness: RTK rarefaction, the Chao1 estimator, and Recon v2.1 estimates of unobserved clonotypes. The table was pulled from immuneACCESS by TCRdb, which kept in-frame rearrangements only. Such tables lose some clones; where checked, under half of the loss comes from unresolved V genes, and the rest has no known cause. That table supplies the V and J calls and clone size; D and trimming were determined from the DNA. The sample yields fewer than 550,000 clones; about 75% were counted once. Of the sample, about an eighth falls within the top ten clones.

As for this clone: There is no known antigen for this receptor. The germline gene is not matched at one end of the junction; a read error may be the cause.

Donors were healthy HIV-negative adults with no recently reported acute infections or vaccinations. Only Caucasian adults living in Nashville, Tennessee, USA were represented among the donors. In the unsorted samples, 90 million to 100 million PBMCs were counted, and genomic DNA was extracted using the QIAamp DNA Blood Mini kit. Blood was obtained by leukapheresis, after which PBMCs were separated by Ficoll-Histopaque density gradient centrifugation and cryopreserved in liquid nitrogen vapor phase. The study at large found these results: Sampling was restricted to blood, and TCR repertoires in tissues likely differ from the TCR repertoires found in blood. Based on pairwise subsampling, the degree of clonotype sharing among donors was expected to be affected by sequencing depth. Because the study included only a small number of donors, the genetic and exposure-history diversity represented was limited.

The sample comprised PBMCs. This TCR was recovered from a middle-aged woman in good health. Some clones in this sample may be carry-over from other donors' samples.

The nucleotides read TGCAGCGGAAGGGTCGGACCCACCTACGATGAGCAGTTCTTC. It translates to CSGRVGPTYDEQFF. The sequence joins TRBV29-1 to TRBJ2-1, with no confident D gene call. Reading from cysteine to phenylalanine, the CDR3 counts 14 amino acids. The kept DNA is CDR3 alone, 42 bases in frame from the first base. CDR1 and CDR2, looked up from the germline V gene, are SQVTM and ANQGSEA.